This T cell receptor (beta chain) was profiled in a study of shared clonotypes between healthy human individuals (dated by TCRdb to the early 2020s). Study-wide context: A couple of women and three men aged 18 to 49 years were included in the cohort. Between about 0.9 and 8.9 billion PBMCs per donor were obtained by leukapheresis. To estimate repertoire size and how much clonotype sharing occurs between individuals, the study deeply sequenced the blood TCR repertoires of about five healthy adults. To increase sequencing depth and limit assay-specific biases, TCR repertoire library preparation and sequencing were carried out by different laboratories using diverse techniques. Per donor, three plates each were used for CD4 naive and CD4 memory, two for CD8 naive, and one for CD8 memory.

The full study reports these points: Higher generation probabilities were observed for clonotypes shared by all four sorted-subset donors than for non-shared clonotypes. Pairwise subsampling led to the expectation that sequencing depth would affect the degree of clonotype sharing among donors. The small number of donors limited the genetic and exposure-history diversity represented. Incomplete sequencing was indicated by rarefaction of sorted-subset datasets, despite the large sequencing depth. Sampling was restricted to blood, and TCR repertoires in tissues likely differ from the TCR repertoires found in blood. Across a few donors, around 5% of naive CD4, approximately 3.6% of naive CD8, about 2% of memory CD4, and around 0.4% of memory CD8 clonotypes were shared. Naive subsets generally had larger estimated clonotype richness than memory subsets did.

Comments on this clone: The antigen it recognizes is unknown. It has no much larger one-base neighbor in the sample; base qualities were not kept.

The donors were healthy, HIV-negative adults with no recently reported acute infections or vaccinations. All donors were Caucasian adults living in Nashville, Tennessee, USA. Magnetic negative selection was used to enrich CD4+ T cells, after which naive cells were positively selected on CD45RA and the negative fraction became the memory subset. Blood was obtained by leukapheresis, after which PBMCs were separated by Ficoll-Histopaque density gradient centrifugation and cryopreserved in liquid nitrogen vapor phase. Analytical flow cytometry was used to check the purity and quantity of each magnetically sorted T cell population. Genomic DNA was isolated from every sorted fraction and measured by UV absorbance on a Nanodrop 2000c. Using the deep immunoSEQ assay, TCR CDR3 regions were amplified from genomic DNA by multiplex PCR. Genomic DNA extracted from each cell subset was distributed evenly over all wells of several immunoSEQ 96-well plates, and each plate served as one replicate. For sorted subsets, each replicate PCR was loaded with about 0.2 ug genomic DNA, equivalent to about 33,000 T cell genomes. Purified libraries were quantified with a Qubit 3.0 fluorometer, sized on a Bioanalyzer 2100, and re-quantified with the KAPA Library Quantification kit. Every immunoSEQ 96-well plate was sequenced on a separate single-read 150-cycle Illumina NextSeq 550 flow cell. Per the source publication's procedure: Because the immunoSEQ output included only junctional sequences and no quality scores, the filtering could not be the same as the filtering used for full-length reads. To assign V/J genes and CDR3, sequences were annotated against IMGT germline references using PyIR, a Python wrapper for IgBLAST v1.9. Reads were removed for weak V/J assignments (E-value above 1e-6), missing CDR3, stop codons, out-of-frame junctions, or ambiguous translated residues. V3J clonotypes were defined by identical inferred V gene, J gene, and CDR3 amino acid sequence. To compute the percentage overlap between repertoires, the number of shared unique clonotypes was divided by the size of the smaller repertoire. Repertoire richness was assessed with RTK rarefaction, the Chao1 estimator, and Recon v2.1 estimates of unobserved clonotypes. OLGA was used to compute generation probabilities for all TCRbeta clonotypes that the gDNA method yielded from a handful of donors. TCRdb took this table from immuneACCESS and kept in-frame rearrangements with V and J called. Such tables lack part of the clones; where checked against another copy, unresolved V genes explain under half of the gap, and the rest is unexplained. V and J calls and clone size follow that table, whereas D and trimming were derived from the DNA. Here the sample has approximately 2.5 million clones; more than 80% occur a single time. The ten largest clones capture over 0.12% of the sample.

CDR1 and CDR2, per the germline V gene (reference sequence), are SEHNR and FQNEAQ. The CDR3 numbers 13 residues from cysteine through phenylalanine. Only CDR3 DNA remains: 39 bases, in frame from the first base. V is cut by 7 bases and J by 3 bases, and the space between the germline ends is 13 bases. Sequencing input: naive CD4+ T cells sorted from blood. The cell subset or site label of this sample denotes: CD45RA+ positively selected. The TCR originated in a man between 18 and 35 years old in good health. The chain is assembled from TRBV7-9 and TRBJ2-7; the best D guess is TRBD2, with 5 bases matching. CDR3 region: CASTGNPVYEQYF. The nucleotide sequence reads TGTGCCAGCACCGGGAACCCAGTCTACGAGCAGTACTTC.